This TCR beta chain was identified in a study of blood T cell repertoires in COVID-19. The method was immunoSEQ multiplex PCR; TCRdb's version includes in-frame clones alone and lacks a portion of them. The sample yields 200,000 or so clones, around 85% seen once. Per germline, CDR1 MNHEY and CDR2 SVGAGI. V was shortened by 6 bases and J by 5 bases, with 13 bases between the two germline ends. The CDR3 length is 13 residues. The TCR was taken from a man between 65 and 85 years old with active or convalescent COVID-19. Specimen: peripheral blood. The gene calls are TRBV6-5 and TRBJ1-1; D gene unclear. CDR3 amino acids: CASSSPTGTEAFF. CDR3 nucleotide sequence: TGTGCCAGCAGCTCGCCGACGGGAACTGAAGCTTTCTTT.